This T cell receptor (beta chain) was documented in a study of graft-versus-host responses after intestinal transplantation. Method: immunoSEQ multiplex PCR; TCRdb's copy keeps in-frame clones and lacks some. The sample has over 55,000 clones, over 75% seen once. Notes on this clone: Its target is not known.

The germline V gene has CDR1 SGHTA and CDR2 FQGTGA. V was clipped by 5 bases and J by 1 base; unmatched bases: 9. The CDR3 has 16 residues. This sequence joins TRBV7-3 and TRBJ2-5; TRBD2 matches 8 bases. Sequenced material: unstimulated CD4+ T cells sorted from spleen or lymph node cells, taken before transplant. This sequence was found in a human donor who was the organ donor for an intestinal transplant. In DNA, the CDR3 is TGTGCCAGCAGCCGTTCGGGGGCGGGGGGCCAAGAGACCCAGTACTTC. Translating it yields CASSRSGAGGQETQYF.